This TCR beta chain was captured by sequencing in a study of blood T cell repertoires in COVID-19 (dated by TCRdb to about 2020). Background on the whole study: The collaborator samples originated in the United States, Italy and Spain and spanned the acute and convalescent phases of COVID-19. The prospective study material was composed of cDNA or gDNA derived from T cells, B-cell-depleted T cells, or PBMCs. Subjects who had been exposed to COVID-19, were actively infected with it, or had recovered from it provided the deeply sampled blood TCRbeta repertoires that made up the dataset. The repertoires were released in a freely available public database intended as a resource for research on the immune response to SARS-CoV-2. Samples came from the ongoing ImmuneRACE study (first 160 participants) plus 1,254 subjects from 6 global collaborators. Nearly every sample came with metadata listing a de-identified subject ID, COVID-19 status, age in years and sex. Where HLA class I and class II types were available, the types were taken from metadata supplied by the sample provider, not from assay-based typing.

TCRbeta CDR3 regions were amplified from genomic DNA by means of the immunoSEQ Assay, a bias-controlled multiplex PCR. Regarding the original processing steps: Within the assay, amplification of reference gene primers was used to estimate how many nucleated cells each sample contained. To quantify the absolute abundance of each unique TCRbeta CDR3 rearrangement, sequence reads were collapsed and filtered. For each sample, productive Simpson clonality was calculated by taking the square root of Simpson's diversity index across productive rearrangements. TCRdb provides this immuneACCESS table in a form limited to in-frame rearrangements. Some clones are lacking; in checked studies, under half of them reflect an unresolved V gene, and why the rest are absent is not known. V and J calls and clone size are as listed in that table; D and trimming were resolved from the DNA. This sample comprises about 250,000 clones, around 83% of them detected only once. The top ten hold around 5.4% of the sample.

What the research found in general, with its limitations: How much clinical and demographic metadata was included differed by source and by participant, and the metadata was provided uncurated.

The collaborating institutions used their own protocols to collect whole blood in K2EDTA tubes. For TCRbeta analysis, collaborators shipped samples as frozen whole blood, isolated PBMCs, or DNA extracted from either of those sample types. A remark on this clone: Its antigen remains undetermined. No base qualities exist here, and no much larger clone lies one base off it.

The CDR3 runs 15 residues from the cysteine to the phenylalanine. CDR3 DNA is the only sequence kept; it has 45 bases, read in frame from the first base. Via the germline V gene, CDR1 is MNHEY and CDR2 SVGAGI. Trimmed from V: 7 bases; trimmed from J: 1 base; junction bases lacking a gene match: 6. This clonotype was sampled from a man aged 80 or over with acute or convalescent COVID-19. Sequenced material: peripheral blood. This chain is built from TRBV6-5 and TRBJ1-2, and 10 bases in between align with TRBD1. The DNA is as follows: TGTGCCAGCAATAAGGGGGACAGGGGTAACTATGGCTACACCTTC. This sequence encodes CASNKGDRGNYGYTF.